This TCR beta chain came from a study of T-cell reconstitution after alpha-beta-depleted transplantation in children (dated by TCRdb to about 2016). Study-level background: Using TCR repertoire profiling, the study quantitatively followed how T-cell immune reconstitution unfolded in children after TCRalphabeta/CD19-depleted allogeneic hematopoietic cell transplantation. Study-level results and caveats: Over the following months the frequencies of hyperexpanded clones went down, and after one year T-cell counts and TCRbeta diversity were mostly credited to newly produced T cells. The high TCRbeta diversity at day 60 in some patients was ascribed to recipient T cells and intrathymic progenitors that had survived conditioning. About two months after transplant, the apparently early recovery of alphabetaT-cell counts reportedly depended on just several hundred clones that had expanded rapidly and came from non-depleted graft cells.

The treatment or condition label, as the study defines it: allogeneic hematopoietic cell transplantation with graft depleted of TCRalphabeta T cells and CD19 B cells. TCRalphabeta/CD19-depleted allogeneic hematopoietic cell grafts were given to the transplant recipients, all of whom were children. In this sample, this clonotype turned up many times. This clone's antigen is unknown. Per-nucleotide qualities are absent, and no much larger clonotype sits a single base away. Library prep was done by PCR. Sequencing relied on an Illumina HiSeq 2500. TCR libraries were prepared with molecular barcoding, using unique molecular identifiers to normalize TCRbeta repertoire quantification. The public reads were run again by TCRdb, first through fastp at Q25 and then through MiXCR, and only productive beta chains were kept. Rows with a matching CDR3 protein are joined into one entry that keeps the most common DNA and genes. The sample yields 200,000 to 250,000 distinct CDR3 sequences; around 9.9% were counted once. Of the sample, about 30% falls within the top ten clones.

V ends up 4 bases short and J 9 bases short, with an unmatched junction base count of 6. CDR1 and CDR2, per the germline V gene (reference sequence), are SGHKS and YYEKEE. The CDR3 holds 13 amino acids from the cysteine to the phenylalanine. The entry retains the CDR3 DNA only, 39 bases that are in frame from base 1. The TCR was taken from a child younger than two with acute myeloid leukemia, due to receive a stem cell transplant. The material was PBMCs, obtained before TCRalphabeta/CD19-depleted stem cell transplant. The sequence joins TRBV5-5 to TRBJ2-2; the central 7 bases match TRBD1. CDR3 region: CASSRDSHRELFF. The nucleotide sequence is TGTGCCAGCAGCAGGGACAGTCACCGGGAGCTGTTTTTT.